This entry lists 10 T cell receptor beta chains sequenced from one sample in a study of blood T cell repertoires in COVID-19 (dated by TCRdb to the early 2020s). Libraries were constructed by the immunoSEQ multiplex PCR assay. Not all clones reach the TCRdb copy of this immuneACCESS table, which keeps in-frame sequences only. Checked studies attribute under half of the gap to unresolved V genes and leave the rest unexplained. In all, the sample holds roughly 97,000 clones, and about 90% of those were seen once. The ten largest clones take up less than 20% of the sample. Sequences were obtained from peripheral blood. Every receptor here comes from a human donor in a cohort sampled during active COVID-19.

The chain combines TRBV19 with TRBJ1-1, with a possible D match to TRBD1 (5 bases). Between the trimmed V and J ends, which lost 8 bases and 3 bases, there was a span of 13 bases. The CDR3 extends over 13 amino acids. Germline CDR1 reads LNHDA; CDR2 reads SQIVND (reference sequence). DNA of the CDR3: TGTGCCAGTGCGGGGACGGCGGACACTGAAGCTTTCTTT. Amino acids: CASAGTADTEAFF.

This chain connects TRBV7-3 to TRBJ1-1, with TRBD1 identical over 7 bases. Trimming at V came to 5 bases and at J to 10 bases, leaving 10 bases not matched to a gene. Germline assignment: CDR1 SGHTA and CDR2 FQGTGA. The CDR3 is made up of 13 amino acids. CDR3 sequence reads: CASSVSDRASAFF. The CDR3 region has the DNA TGTGCCAGCAGCGTATCCGACAGGGCTTCAGCTTTCTTT.

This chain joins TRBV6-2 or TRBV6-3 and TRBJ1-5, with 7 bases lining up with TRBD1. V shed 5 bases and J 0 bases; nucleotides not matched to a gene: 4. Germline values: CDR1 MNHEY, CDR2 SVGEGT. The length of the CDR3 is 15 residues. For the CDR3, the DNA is TGTGCCAGCAGTAGAGGGACAGATAGCAATCAGCCCCAGCATTTT. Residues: CASSRGTDSNQPQHF.

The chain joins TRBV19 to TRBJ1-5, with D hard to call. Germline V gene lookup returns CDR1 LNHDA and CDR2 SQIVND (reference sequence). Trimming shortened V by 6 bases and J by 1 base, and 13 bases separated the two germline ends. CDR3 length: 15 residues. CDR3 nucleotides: TGTGCCAGTAGGGCGGGCGATTTCAGCAATCAGCCCCAGCATTTT. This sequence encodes CASRAGDFSNQPQHF.

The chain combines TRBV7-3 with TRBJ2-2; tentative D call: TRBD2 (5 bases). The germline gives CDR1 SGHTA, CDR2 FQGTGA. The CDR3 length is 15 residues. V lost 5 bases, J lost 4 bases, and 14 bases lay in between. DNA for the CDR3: TGTGCCAGCAGCCTGGACTCCCCCGGCACCGGGGAGCTGTTTTTT. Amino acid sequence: CASSLDSPGTGELFF.

CDR3 region: CASSLQGANEKLFF. Here the CDR3 DNA reads TGTGCCAGCAGCCTCCAGGGGGCTAATGAAAAACTGTTTTTT. The rearrangement joins TRBV5-6 to TRBJ1-4; TRBD1 matches 7 bases. Trimming took 4 bases from V and 3 from J; bases not matched to a gene: 3. The CDR3 has 14 residues. Germline CDR1 SGHDT, CDR2 YYEEEE.

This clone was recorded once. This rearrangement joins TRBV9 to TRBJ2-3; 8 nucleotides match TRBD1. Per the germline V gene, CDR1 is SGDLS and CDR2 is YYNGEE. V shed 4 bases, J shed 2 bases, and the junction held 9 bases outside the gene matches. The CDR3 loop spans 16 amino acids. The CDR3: CASSTGTGHFTDTQYF. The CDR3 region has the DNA TGTGCCAGCAGCACAGGGACAGGCCATTTCACAGATACGCAGTATTTT. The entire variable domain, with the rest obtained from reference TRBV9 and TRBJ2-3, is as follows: DSGVTQTPKHLITATGQRVTLRCSPRSGDLSVYWYQQSLDQGLQFLIQYYNGEERAKGNILERFSAQQFPDLHSELNLSSLELGDSALYFCASSTGTGHFTDTQYFGPGTRLTVL.

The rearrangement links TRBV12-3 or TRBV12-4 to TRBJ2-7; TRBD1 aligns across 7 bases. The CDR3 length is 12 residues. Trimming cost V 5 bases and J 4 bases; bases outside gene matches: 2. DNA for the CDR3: TGTGCCAGCAGTCTCAGGGGGTACGAGCAGTACTTC. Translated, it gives CASSLRGYEQYF.

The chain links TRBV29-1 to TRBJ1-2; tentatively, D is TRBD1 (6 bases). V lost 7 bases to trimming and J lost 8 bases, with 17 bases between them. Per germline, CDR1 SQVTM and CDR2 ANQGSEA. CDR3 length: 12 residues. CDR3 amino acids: CSAHPQGKGYTF. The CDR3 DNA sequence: TGCAGCGCCCATCCCCAGGGGAAAGGCTACACCTTC.

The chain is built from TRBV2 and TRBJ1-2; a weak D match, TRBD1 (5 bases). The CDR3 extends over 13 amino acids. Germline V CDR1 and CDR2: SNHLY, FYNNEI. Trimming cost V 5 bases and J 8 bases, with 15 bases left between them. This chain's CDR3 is CASSFKTDHGYTF. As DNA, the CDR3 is TGTGCCAGCAGTTTCAAGACAGACCACGGCTACACCTTC.